Reported below is one T cell receptor beta chain. It has no known antigen specificity. Base qualities are not provided; no much larger clone lies one nucleotide away. To prepare the library, the immunoSEQ multiplex PCR assay was applied. The clones in this table, taken by TCRdb from immuneACCESS, are in-frame only. Not every clone is retained; where verified, under half of the shortfall comes from an unresolved V gene, and the cause of the rest is unknown. Counted in this sample were more than 90,000 clones; about 96% of them appeared once. The ten largest clones represent roughly 0.28% of the sample. This specimen belongs to a study of technical replicates of blood from several donors (dated by TCRdb to between 2016 and 2019). Via the germline V gene, CDR1 is SGHTA and CDR2 FQGNSA. Relative to germline, V is missing 3 bases and J is missing 3 bases, with 8 bases of the junction outside any gene match. From its cysteine to its phenylalanine, the CDR3 spans 15 amino acids. The entry retains the CDR3 DNA only, 45 bases that are in frame from base 1.

The TCR sequence derives from a human donor in good health. The chain links TRBV7-2 with TRBJ2-7, with 7 middle bases fitting TRBD2. Source material: T cells isolated from PBMCs. This receptor has the CDR3 CASSFNSGSIYEQYF. The nucleotides are TGTGCCAGCAGCTTTAATAGCGGGTCGATCTACGAGCAGTACTTC. The full variable domain, completed from the reference TRBV7-2 and TRBJ2-7 proteins outside the CDR3, reads GAGVSQSPSNKVTEKGKDVELRCDPISGHTALYWYRQSLGQGLEFLIYFQGNSAPDKSGLPSDRFSAERTGGSVSTLTIQRTQQEDSAVYLCASSFNSGSIYEQYFGPGTRLTVT.